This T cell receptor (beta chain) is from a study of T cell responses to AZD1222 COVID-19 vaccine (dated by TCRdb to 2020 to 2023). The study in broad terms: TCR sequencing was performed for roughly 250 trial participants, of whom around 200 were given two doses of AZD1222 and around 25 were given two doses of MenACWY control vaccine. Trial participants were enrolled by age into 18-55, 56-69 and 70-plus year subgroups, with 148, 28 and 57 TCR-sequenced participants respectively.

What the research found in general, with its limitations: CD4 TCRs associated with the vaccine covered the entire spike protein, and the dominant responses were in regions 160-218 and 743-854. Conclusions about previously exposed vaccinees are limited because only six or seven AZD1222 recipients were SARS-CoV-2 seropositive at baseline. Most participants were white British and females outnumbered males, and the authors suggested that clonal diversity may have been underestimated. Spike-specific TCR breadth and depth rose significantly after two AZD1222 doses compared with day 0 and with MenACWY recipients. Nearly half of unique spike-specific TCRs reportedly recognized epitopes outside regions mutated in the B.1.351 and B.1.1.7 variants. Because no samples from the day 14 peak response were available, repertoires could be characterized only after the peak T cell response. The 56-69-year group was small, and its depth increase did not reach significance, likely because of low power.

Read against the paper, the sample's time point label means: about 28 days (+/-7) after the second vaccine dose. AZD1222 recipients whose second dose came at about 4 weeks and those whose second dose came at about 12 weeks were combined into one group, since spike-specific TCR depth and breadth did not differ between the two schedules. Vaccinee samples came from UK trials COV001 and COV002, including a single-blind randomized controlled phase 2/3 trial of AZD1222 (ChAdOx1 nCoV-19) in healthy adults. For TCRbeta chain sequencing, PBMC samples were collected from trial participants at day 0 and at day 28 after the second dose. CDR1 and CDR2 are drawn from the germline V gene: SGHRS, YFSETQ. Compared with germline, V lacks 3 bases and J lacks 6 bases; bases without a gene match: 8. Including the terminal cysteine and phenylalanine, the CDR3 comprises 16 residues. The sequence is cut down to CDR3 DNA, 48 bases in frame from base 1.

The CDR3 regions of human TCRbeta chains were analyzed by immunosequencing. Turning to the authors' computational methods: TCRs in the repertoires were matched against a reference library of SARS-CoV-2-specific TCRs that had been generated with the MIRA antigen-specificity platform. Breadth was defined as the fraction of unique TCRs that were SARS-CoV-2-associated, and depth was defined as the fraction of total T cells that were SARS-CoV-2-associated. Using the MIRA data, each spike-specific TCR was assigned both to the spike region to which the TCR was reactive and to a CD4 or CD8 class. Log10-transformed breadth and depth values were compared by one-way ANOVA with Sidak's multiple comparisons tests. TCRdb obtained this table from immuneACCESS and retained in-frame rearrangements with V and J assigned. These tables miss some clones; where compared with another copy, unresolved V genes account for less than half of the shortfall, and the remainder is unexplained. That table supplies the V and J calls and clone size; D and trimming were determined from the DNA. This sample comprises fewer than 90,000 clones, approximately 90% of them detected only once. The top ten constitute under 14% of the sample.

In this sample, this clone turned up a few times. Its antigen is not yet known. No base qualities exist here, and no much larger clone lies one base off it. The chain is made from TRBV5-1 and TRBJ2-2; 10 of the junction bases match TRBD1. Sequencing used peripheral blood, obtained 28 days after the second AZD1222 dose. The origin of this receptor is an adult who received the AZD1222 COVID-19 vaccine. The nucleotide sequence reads TGCGCCAGCAGCTCAGGGACAGGGGCTGTCGCCGGGGAGCTGTTTTTT. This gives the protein CASSSGTGAVAGELFF.